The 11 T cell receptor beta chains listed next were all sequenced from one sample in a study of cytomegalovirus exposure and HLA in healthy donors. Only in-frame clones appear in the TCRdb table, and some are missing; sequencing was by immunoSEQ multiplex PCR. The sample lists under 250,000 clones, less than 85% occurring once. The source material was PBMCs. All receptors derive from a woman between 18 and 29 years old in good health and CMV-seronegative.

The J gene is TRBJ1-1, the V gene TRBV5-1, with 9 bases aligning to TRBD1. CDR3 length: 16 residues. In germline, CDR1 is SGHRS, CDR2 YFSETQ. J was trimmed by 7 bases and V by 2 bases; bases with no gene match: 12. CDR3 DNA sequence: TGCGCCAGCAGCTTACAGGGGGCTATGGGTCACATTGAAGCTTTCTTT. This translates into CASSLQGAMGHIEAFF.

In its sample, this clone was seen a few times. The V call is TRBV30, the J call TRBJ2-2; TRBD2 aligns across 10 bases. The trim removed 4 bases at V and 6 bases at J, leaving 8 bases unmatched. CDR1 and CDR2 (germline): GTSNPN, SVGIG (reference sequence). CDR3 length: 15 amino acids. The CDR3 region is CAWTVLAGEPGELFF. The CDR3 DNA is TGTGCCTGGACTGTCCTAGCGGGAGAACCCGGGGAGCTGTTTTTT.

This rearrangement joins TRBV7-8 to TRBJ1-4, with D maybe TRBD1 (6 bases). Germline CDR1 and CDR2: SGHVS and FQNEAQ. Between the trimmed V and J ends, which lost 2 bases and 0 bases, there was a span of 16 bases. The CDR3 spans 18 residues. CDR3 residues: CASSLYGGQFATNEKLFF. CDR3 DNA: TGTGCCAGCAGCTTATATGGAGGACAGTTCGCAACTAATGAAAAACTGTTTTTT.

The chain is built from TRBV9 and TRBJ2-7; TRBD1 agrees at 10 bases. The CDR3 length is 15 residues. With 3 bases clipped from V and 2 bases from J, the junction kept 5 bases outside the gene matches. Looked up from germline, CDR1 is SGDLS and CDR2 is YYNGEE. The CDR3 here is CASSAGTGVAYEQYF. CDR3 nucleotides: TGTGCCAGCAGCGCGGGGACAGGGGTGGCCTACGAGCAGTACTTC.

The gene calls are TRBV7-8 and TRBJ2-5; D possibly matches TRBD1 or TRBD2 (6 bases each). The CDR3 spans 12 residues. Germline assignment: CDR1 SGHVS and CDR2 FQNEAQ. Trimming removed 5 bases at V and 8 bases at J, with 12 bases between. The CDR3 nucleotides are TGTGCCAGCAGCCCACAGGGAGGTACCCAGTACTTC. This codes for CASSPQGGTQYF.

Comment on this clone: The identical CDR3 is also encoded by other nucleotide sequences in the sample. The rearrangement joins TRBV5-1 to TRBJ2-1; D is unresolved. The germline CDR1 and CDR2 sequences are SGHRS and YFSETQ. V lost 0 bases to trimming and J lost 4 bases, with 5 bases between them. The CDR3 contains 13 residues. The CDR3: CASSLDGYNEQFF. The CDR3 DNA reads TGCGCCAGCAGCTTGGACGGGTACAATGAGCAGTTCTTC.

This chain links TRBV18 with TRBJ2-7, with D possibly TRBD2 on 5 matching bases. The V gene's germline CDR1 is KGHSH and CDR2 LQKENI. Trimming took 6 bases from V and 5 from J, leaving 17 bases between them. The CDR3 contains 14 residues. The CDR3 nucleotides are TGTGCCAGCTCCCCGGCGGCGGGTTCCCACGAGCAGTACTTC. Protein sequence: CASSPAAGSHEQYF.

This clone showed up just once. The chain's CDR3 is CASSWDPYNEQFF. Here the CDR3 DNA reads TGCGCCAGCAGCTGGGACCCCTACAATGAGCAGTTCTTC. This sequence joins TRBV5-1 and TRBJ2-1, with D perhaps TRBD1 or TRBD2 (5 bases each). CDR3 length equals 13 residues. Trimming removed 3 bases from V and 2 bases from J, with 6 bases in between. Germline V gives CDR1 SGHRS, CDR2 YFSETQ.

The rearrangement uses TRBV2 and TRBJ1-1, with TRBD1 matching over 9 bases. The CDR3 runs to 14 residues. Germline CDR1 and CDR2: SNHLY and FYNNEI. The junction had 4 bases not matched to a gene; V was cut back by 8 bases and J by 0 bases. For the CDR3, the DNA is TGTGCCAGCGAAACAGGGGGCTTGAACACTGAAGCTTTCTTT. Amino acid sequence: CASETGGLNTEAFF.

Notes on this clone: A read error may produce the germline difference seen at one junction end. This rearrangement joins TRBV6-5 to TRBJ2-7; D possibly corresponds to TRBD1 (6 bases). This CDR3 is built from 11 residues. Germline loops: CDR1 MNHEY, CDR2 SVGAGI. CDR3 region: CATKSQGKEAF. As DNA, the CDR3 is TGTGCCACCAAAAGCCAGGGGAAGGAAGCCTTC.

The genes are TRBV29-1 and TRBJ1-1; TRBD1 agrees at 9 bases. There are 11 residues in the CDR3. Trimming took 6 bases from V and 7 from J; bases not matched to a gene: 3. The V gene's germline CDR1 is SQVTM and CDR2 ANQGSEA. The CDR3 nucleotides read TGCAGCGTGGGGACAGGGAGTGAAGCTTTCTTT. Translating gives CSVGTGSEAFF.